These 5 T cell receptor beta chains were all obtained from the same sample, sequenced in a study of long-term antiretroviral therapy in people with HIV. Sequencing used immunoSEQ v3.0 at survey level. Using immunoSEQ multiplex PCR, the repertoire was profiled, and TCRdb retains in-frame clones only, with some absent. The sample has under 30,000 clones; about four fifths are singletons. The sample was unsorted PBMCs, taken 0.7 years before starting antiretroviral therapy. These receptors came from a man younger than 40 with HIV.

The rearrangement joins TRBV18 to TRBJ2-5; possible D gene TRBD2, 6 bases. Between the trimmed V and J ends, which lost 3 bases and 5 bases, there was a span of 16 bases. CDR1 is KGHSH, CDR2 LQKENI, per germline. The CDR3 has 15 residues. Here the CDR3 DNA reads TGTGCCAGCTCACCCCTCTGGACGGGGGAGGAGACCCAGTACTTC. Amino acid sequence: CASSPLWTGEETQYF.

Here the CDR3 reads CASSVSDRDTQYF. The DNA for the CDR3 is TGTGCCAGCAGCGTCTCGGACAGGGATACGCAGTATTTT. The genes are TRBV9 and TRBJ2-3; TRBD1 agrees at 7 bases. Germline V gene sequence: CDR1 SGDLS, CDR2 YYNGEE. The junction had 3 bases not matched to a gene; V was cut back by 2 bases and J by 6 bases. The CDR3 totals 13 residues.

This chain connects TRBV29-1 to TRBJ2-1; TRBD2 matches at 9 bases. V dropped 3 bases and J dropped 7; count of bases not matched to a gene: 7. The CDR3 has 14 residues. Germline values: CDR1 SQVTM, CDR2 ANQGSEA. The CDR3 DNA reads TGCAGCGTTGAGGGGCGGGAGGGTAGGAATGAGCAGTTCTTC. It encodes CSVEGREGRNEQFF.

The CDR3: CASSLAMANQPQHF. For the CDR3, the DNA is TGTGCCAGCAGCTTAGCGATGGCCAATCAGCCCCAGCATTTT. The chain has TRBV7-2 and TRBJ1-5; no clear D. The V gene's germline CDR1 is SGHTA and CDR2 FQGNSA. The CDR3 runs 14 residues. V lost 0 bases and J 3 bases, leaving 6 bases between the germline ends. Combining the CDR3 with reference TRBV7-2 and TRBJ1-5 gives the whole variable domain GAGVSQSPSNKVTEKGKDVELRCDPISGHTALYWYRQSLGQGLEFLIYFQGNSAPDKSGLPSDRFSAERTGGSVSTLTIQRTQQEDSAVYLCASSLAMANQPQHFGDGTRLSIL.

The chain employs TRBV7-9 and TRBJ2-7, with 10 bases aligning to TRBD2. The junction had 6 bases not matched to a gene; V was cut back by 5 bases and J by 2 bases. Per the germline V gene, CDR1 is SEHNR and CDR2 is FQNEAQ (reference sequence). The CDR3 length is 15 residues. CDR3 nucleotides: TGTGCCAGCAGCCCCCGGACTAGCGGAGCCTACGAGCAGTACTTC. Amino acids: CASSPRTSGAYEQYF.